Shown below are 8 T cell receptor beta chains from a single sample sequenced in a study of monozygotic twins with inflammatory bowel disease. No DNA is given; TCRdb re-called the 5' RACE reads and lists each CDR3 protein once. This sample contains just over 300,000 distinct CDR3 sequences. Sequenced input: blood. These receptors were collected from a human donor with ulcerative colitis or Crohn's disease, or a healthy co-twin of an affected twin (not recorded which).

The chain has TRBV18 and TRBJ2-2. Germline assignment: CDR1 KGHSH and CDR2 LQKENI. The CDR3 is 14 amino acids. The CDR3 sequence is CASSPRSDTGELFF.

The rearrangement joins TRBV25-1 to TRBJ2-1. This CDR3 contains 13 residues. The V gene's germline CDR1 is MGHDK and CDR2 SYGVNS. CDR3 amino acids: CASSEGSYNEQFF.

V is TRBV10-3 and J is TRBJ2-2; TCRdb indicates TRBD2, and absent DNA this call remains unverified. Germline assignment: CDR1 ENHRY and CDR2 SYGVKD. There are 16 residues in the CDR3. CDR3 in amino acids: CAISLGGAIGTGELFF.

The chain has TRBV7-9 and TRBJ2-7; checking the TCRdb D call of TRBD1 is not possible without DNA. This CDR3 is built from 15 residues. The germline CDR1 and CDR2 sequences are SEHNR and FQNEAQ (reference sequence). This CDR3 is CASSLVVRGQYEQYF.

This sequence joins TRBV29-1 and TRBJ2-7; the TRBD2 assignment by TCRdb is unverifiable without DNA. Germline loops: CDR1 SQVTM, CDR2 ANQGSEA. The CDR3 is made up of 13 amino acids. The CDR3 loop is CSVSRDLDHEQYF.

This sequence joins TRBV28 and TRBJ2-3. This CDR3 spans 15 amino acids. Germline V gene data show CDR1 as MDHEN and CDR2 as SYDVKM. CDR3 loop: CASSPTATTTDTQYF.

The J gene is TRBJ2-5, the V gene TRBV5-5; TCRdb proposes TRBD1, but this gene call is untestable without DNA. CDR3 size: 17 residues. Germline V gene data show CDR1 as SGHKS and CDR2 as YYEKEE (reference sequence). This chain's CDR3 is CASSFGAPGGSRTTQYF.

The CDR3 protein is CSARDTTGTEAFF. This chain uses TRBV20-1 with TRBJ1-1; TCRdb's D gene call, TRBD1, goes unchecked for lack of DNA. The germline gives CDR1 DFQATT, CDR2 SNEGSKA (reference sequence). The CDR3 is made up of 13 amino acids.